The 4 T cell receptor beta chains given below trace back to one sample, sequenced in a study of molecular identifiers for immune sequencing clone quantification. TCRdb recomputed calls from the PCR reads with MiXCR, one row per CDR3 protein. Counted here are about 640,000 distinct CDR3 sequences, about 20% occurring once; the ten biggest clones make up around 0.86%. The sequencing sample was made of naive CD8+ T cells from blood, with Jurkat cell RNA spiked in. As for subset: FACS-sorted CD8+CD4-CCR7+CD45RA+ naive T cells. The origin of the receptors is a human donor in good health. Some libraries in this study had Jurkat cell RNA spiked in.

This chain links TRBV6-2 or TRBV6-3 with TRBJ2-1; 12 bases align to TRBD2. The V gene's germline CDR1 is MNHEY and CDR2 SVGEGT. The ends lost 6 bases at V and 3 bases at J; junction bases unmatched: 6. The CDR3 extends over 16 amino acids. CDR3: CASRETSGSLYNEQFF. The CDR3 bases are TGTGCCAGCAGGGAGACTAGCGGGAGTCTCTACAATGAGCAGTTCTTC.

The chain recombines TRBV19 with TRBJ1-6; D is uncertain. V lost 5 bases and J 8 bases, leaving 10 bases between the germline ends. CDR3 size: 13 residues. CDR1 is LNHDA, CDR2 SQIVND, per germline (reference sequence). The CDR3 region has the DNA TGTGCCAGTAGTGGATACAGCGATTCACCCCTCCACTTT. Translated: CASSGYSDSPLHF.

This clonotype was counted a few times. CDR3 in amino acids: CASRVDRARQETQYF. CDR3 nucleotides: TGTGCCAGCAGGGTGGACAGGGCACGCCAAGAGACCCAGTACTTC. The chain carries TRBV27 and TRBJ2-5, with TRBD1 identical over 8 bases. The J segment lost 1 base and the V segment lost 6 bases, leaving 7 bases of the junction unmatched. Germline V gene data show CDR1 as MNHEY and CDR2 as SMNVEV (reference sequence). The CDR3 contains 15 residues.

At least ten counts were recorded for this clonotype. The conserved phenylalanine or tryptophan normally closing the CDR3 is absent here, so this likely arose from a read error. It is unclear where the CDR3 begins or ends on the DNA, so no DNA is shown, and the CDR3 is as TCRdb lists it. The gene calls are TRBV7-6 and TRBJ2-7; the D segment call TRBD1 is taken from the table without a DNA check. Germline assignment: CDR1 SGHVS and CDR2 FNYEAQ. Including both end residues, the CDR3 is 11 amino acids long. The CDR3 region is CASSNRDRELN.